One and the same sample provided the 25 T cell receptor beta chains below, sequenced in a study of blood T cell repertoires in COVID-19. Assay used: immunoSEQ multiplex PCR; TCRdb lists only in-frame clones, some missing. This table holds some 140,000 clones, around 88% found once. The specimen was peripheral blood. The receptors were sampled from a man in his fifties or sixties with active or convalescent COVID-19.

The chain links TRBV2 to TRBJ2-5; no reliable D call. The V end lost 4 bases, the J end lost 2 bases, and 11 bases lay between the germline ends. Germline CDR1 reads SNHLY; CDR2 reads FYNNEI. This CDR3 is 14 amino acids long. CDR3 sequence (DNA): TGTGCCAGCAGTGTTTTGCGGTCTCAAGAGACCCAGTACTTC. It yields the protein CASSVLRSQETQYF.

The chain is built from TRBV14 and TRBJ1-2; a possible D gene is TRBD1 (5 bases). The germline V and J ends were trimmed by 0 bases and 4 bases, with 15 bases remaining between them. The CDR3 spans 16 residues. Germline CDR1 and CDR2: SGHDN and FVKESK. The CDR3 region is CASSQEQADAGYGYTF. DNA of the CDR3: TGTGCCAGCAGCCAAGAACAGGCAGATGCTGGCTATGGCTACACCTTC.

This sequence joins TRBV6-5 and TRBJ1-6; a weak D match, TRBD1 (5 bases). The CDR3 length is 15 residues. Trimming left V 5 bases short and J 9 bases short, with 17 bases between. CDR1 and CDR2 (germline): MNHEY, SVGAGI. The CDR3, as DNA: TGTGCCAGCAGTCCATCCGGGACTATGGGTTCACCCCTCCACTTT. As protein: CASSPSGTMGSPLHF.

This sequence joins TRBV19 and TRBJ1-5; TRBD1 agrees at 10 bases. The germline V gene has CDR1 LNHDA and CDR2 SQIVND (reference sequence). CDR3 size: 21 residues. After removal of 6 bases from V and 1 base from J, the junction contained 21 bases not matched to a gene. The CDR3 DNA reads as TGTGCCAGTAGGCCATACCGGGAGGTGACAGGGGGCGCGAGGAGCAATCAGCCCCAGCATTTT. Its protein product is CASRPYREVTGGARSNQPQHF.

The chain has TRBV7-2 and TRBJ2-3; TRBD2 agrees at 8 bases. Germline V lookup: CDR1 SGHTA, CDR2 FQGNSA. V dropped 3 bases and J dropped 2; count of bases not matched to a gene: 7. The CDR3 spans 16 residues. CDR3 coding DNA: TGTGCCAGCAGCTTTACCCTAGCGGGCCTCACAGATACGCAGTATTTT. This translates into CASSFTLAGLTDTQYF. Using reference TRBV7-2 and TRBJ2-3 for the parts outside the CDR3, the full variable domain is GAGVSQSPSNKVTEKGKDVELRCDPISGHTALYWYRQSLGQGLEFLIYFQGNSAPDKSGLPSDRFSAERTGGSVSTLTIQRTQQEDSAVYLCASSFTLAGLTDTQYFGPGTRLTVL.

V gene TRBV29-1 combines with J gene TRBJ1-4; 7 positions match TRBD1. Germline assignment: CDR1 SQVTM and CDR2 ANQGSEA. This CDR3 is 15 amino acids long. The ends lost 7 bases at V and 0 bases at J; junction bases unmatched: 8. CDR3 amino acids: CSARGTASTNEKLFF. The CDR3 DNA reads TGCAGCGCCAGAGGGACAGCCTCAACTAATGAAAAACTGTTTTTT.

This chain connects TRBV6-5 to TRBJ2-5; 7 bases map to TRBD2. The length of the CDR3 is 16 residues. The V gene end was trimmed by 2 bases and the J gene end by 9 bases; junction bases not matched to a gene: 15. CDR1 is MNHEY and CDR2 is SVGAGI in the germline V gene. CDR3 amino acids: CASSYRFTSDPEAQYF. The CDR3 DNA is TGTGCCAGCAGTTACCGATTCACTAGCGACCCCGAGGCCCAGTACTTC.

This clone was seen a single time. V and J are TRBV30 and TRBJ2-1; 11 nucleotides match TRBD2. Per the germline V gene, CDR1 is GTSNPN and CDR2 is SVGIG (reference sequence). The V gene end was trimmed by 3 bases and the J gene end by 7 bases; junction bases not matched to a gene: 8. The CDR3 loop spans 15 amino acids. For the CDR3, the DNA is TGTGCCTGGAGGACACTAGCGGGAGTTCTGAATGAGCAGTTCTTC. Translated, it gives CAWRTLAGVLNEQFF.

The chain carries TRBV5-4 and TRBJ1-2; 7 bases align to TRBD1. The CDR3 extends over 15 amino acids. V was pared by 0 bases and J by 5 bases, with 7 bases of the junction left unmatched. Per germline, CDR1 SGHNT and CDR2 YYREEE (reference sequence). DNA of the CDR3: TGTGCCAGCAGCTTGGAGGGACAGCACCTTTATGGCTACACCTTC. It yields the protein CASSLEGQHLYGYTF.

V is TRBV30 and J is TRBJ2-7; 7 bases are shared with TRBD1. Germline CDR1 GTSNPN, CDR2 SVGIG (reference sequence). The junction had 12 bases not matched to a gene; V was cut back by 0 bases and J by 1 base. CDR3 length equals 17 residues. This chain's CDR3 is CAWSVSLVTGLSYEQYF. The CDR3 DNA reads TGTGCCTGGAGTGTATCCCTAGTGACAGGGCTATCCTACGAGCAGTACTTC.

V is TRBV27 and J is TRBJ1-1; 9 bases map to TRBD1. Germline V gene lookup returns CDR1 MNHEY and CDR2 SMNVEV (reference sequence). CDR3 length: 17 amino acids. The junction had 14 bases not matched to a gene; V was cut back by 6 bases and J by 3 bases. The CDR3 DNA is TGTGCCAGCAGCCGAAGAACCGGGACAGGGTTTCACACTGAAGCTTTCTTT. Protein: CASSRRTGTGFHTEAFF.

This chain uses TRBV19 with TRBJ2-7; the match to TRBD1 covers 7 bases. The CDR3 is made up of 13 amino acids. Germline CDR1 LNHDA, CDR2 SQIVND (reference sequence). V lost 5 bases and J lost 6; bases outside the gene matches: 7. For the CDR3, the DNA is TGTGCCAGTAGTTCACAGGGGCGAGGCGAGCAGTACTTC. It encodes CASSSQGRGEQYF.

The gene calls are TRBV25-1 and TRBJ2-7; the D gene is possibly TRBD1 (5 bases). Germline lookup yields CDR1 MGHDK and CDR2 SYGVNS. CDR3 length: 15 residues. Trimming took 3 bases from V and 2 from J, leaving 14 bases between them. The CDR3, as DNA: TGTGCCAGCAGTGATTACCAGGACATAACCTACGAGCAGTACTTC. Its translation: CASSDYQDITYEQYF.

This chain connects TRBV6-6 to TRBJ2-7; D is possibly TRBD2 (5 bases). Between the trimmed V and J ends, which lost 5 bases and 2 bases, there was a span of 16 bases. CDR1 and CDR2 from the germline V gene are MNHNY and SVGAGI (reference sequence). The CDR3 is 15 residues long. The CDR3: CASSTYKGGTYEQYF. The DNA of the CDR3 is TGTGCCAGCAGTACTTACAAAGGAGGAACCTACGAGCAGTACTTC.

The CDR3 protein is CASSPRGGDGYTF. The CDR3 nucleotides are TGCGCCAGCAGTCCCCGTGGGGGGGATGGCTACACCTTC. The V call is TRBV10-2, the J call TRBJ1-2; a weak D match, TRBD1 (5 bases). V lost 5 bases to trimming and J lost 6 bases, with 13 bases between them. Germline V lookup: CDR1 WSHSY, CDR2 SAAADI. This CDR3 has 13 amino acids.

V usage is TRBV6-2 or TRBV6-3 and J usage is TRBJ2-7; D unclear. Trimming cost V 2 bases and J 3 bases, with 8 bases left between them. Germline CDR1 is MNHEY and CDR2 is SVGEGT. This CDR3 has 13 amino acids. The DNA for the CDR3 is TGTGCCAGCAGTTACGCCGAACTCTACGAGCAGTACTTC. The encoded protein is CASSYAELYEQYF.

Turning to this clone: The germline gene is not matched at one end of the junction; a read error may be the cause. Other nucleotide sequences from this sample produce the same CDR3. This chain uses TRBV19 with TRBJ2-7; 8 bases fit TRBD1. The CDR3 length is 12 residues. The germline V gene encodes CDR1 LNHDA and CDR2 SQIVND (reference sequence). The CDR3 nucleotides read TGTGCCAGCAGTACAGGGGGCTACGAGCAGTACTTC. This translates into CASSTGGYEQYF.

This clone occurred a few times. J is TRBJ2-3 and V is TRBV27; TRBD1 is a possible D gene (6 bases). Deletions cut 4 bases from V and 1 base from J, with 12 bases between. The CDR3 totals 15 residues. From germline, CDR1 is MNHEY and CDR2 SMNVEV (reference sequence). The CDR3 DNA follows: TGTGCCAGCAGTTCCCGGGACACCGGCACAGATACGCAGTATTTT. Translated, it gives CASSSRDTGTDTQYF.

This chain joins TRBV30 and TRBJ2-5; 7 bases are shared with TRBD1. The CDR3 has 14 residues. Germline V gene lookup returns CDR1 GTSNPN and CDR2 SVGIG (reference sequence). Trimming removed 2 bases from V and 4 bases from J; junction bases left unmatched: 7. The CDR3 DNA follows: TGTGCCTGGAGTAAAGGGGGCGCCCTAGAGACCCAGTACTTC. This translates into CAWSKGGALETQYF.

The chain carries TRBV7-2 and TRBJ1-6, with D perhaps TRBD1 (5 bases). Germline CDR1 SGHTA, CDR2 FQGNSA. The CDR3 is 15 residues long. V lost 5 bases to trimming and J lost 5 bases, with 13 bases between them. CDR3 DNA sequence: TGTGCCAGCAGCCTGTTGACAGTTAATAATTCACCCCTCCACTTT. Translation gives CASSLLTVNNSPLHF.

V gene TRBV7-9 combines with J gene TRBJ1-4; TRBD1 might be the D (5 bases). The V end lost 3 bases, the J end lost 4 bases, and 12 bases lay between the germline ends. This CDR3 has 15 residues. Germline CDR1 reads SEHNR; CDR2 reads FQNEAQ (reference sequence). The DNA for the CDR3 is TGTGCCAGCAGCTTCGACAGCCAATATAATGAAAAACTGTTTTTT. As protein: CASSFDSQYNEKLFF. Filled out from reference TRBV7-9 and TRBJ1-4, the complete variable domain reads DTGVSQNPRHKITKRGQNVTFRCDPISEHNRLYWYRQTLGQGPEFLTYFQNEAQLEKSRLLSDRFSAERPKGSFSTLEIQRTEQGDSAMYLCASSFDSQYNEKLFFGSGTQLSVL.

The CDR3 protein is CASSIRTYRESNEQYF. The CDR3, as DNA: TGCGCCAGCAGTATACGAACCTACAGGGAAAGCAACGAGCAGTACTTC. The chain recombines TRBV5-1 with TRBJ2-7; D is perhaps TRBD1 (6 bases). V was trimmed by 5 bases and J by 5 bases, leaving 23 bases between them. The CDR3 is 16 amino acids. Germline V gene sequence: CDR1 SGHRS, CDR2 YFSETQ.

This chain links TRBV12-3 or TRBV12-4 with TRBJ2-7, with TRBD1 identical over 9 bases. CDR3 length: 13 amino acids. V was pared by 4 bases and J by 7 bases, with 5 bases of the junction left unmatched. The CDR3 sequence is CASSWDRDGEQYF. The CDR3, as DNA: TGTGCCAGCAGTTGGGACAGGGATGGTGAGCAGTACTTC.

CDR3 bases: TGTGCCAGCAGTGAAGCGCTTCGGTGGGGGGACGATGAAAAACTGTTTTTT. Amino acid sequence: CASSEALRWGDDEKLFF. V gene TRBV6-1 combines with J gene TRBJ1-4; tentative D call: TRBD1 (5 bases). There are 17 residues in the CDR3. CDR1 is MNHNS, CDR2 SASEGT, per germline. The V gene lost 0 bases and the J gene lost 6 bases, with 17 bases spanning the gap.

The chain has TRBV19 and TRBJ1-5; possible D gene TRBD1, 6 bases. The CDR3 is 14 residues long. Germline loops: CDR1 LNHDA, CDR2 SQIVND (reference sequence). Trimming shortened V by 7 bases and J by 4 bases, and 14 bases separated the two germline ends. CDR3 bases: TGTGCCAGTACCTCCTACAGGGATAATCAGCCCCAGCATTTT. Its protein is CASTSYRDNQPQHF.